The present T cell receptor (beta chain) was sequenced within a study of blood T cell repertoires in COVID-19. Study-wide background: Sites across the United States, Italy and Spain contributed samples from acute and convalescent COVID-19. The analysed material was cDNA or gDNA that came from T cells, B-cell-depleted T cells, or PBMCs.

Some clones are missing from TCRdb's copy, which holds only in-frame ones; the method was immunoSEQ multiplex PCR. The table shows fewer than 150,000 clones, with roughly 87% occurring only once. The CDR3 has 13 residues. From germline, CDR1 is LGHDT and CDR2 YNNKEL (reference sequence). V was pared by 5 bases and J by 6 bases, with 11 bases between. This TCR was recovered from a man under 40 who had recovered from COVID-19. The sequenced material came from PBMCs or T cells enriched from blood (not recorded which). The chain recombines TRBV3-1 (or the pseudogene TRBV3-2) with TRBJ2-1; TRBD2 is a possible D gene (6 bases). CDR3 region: CASSIRDSNEQFF. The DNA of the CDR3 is TGTGCCAGCAGCATCCGGGACTCCAATGAGCAGTTCTTC.